Listed here are 13 T cell receptor beta chains from one sample, sequenced in a study of CD8+ T cells in alopecia areata. Sequencing relied on a cDNA template that was reverse transcribed from extracted RNA. Measured with immunoSEQ multiplex PCR; TCRdb has only the in-frame clones, and not every one. The table records approximately 110,000 clones, approximately 54% of them present only once. Treatment meaning: oral pan-JAK inhibitor, 5-10 mg twice daily. The sample was CD8+ T cells sorted from blood, taken at week 24, from a patient treated with tofacitinib. The receptor set was obtained from a human donor with alopecia areata.

The J gene is TRBJ2-2, the V gene TRBV7-2, with TRBD2 as a possible D gene (6 bases). CDR3 length: 17 amino acids. The germline V and J ends were trimmed by 8 bases and 0 bases, with 19 bases remaining between them. The germline gives CDR1 SGHTA, CDR2 FQGNSA. The CDR3 nucleotides are TGTGCCAGCGCCAAAGGACGGGGGAGCGCGAACACCGGGGAGCTGTTTTTT. Its translation is CASAKGRGSANTGELFF. The variable domain in full, with the rest retrieved from reference TRBV7-2 and TRBJ2-2, is GAGVSQSPSNKVTEKGKDVELRCDPISGHTALYWYRQSLGQGLEFLIYFQGNSAPDKSGLPSDRFSAERTGGSVSTLTIQRTQQEDSAVYLCASAKGRGSANTGELFFGEGSRLTVL.

This chain connects TRBV7-9 to TRBJ2-6; unclear D gene. This CDR3 has 16 amino acids. Germline V gives CDR1 SEHNR, CDR2 FQNEAQ (reference sequence). V was trimmed by 4 bases and J by 0 bases, leaving 10 bases between them. CDR3 DNA sequence: TGTGCCAGCAGCTCCCAGTGGGACTCTGGGGCCAACGTCCTGACTTTC. Protein sequence: CASSSQWDSGANVLTF.

By frequency in the sample, this clone is medium-sized. The chain recombines TRBV7-2 with TRBJ2-7, with 8 bases matching TRBD1. In germline, CDR1 is SGHTA, CDR2 FQGNSA. V lost 5 bases to trimming and J lost 0 bases; unmatched junction nucleotides: 6. The CDR3 spans 15 residues. Here the CDR3 reads CASSQWDRSSYEQYF. The CDR3 DNA follows: TGTGCCAGCAGCCAGTGGGACAGGAGCTCCTACGAGCAGTACTTC.

By share, this clone counts as medium-sized (0.01 to 0.1%). One end of the junction is discordant with germline, which a read error may explain. V and J are TRBV27 and TRBJ1-6; 8 nucleotides line up with TRBD1. This CDR3 comprises 12 residues. Germline V CDR1 and CDR2: MNHEY, SMNVEV (reference sequence). CDR3 amino acids: CASSPDRGVLLF. As DNA, the CDR3 is TGTGCCAGCAGTCCAGACAGGGGCGTCCTCCTCTTT.

V and J are TRBV6-5 and TRBJ2-7; possible D gene TRBD1, 6 bases. This CDR3 comprises 13 residues. The ends were cut back, 2 bases at V and 5 bases at J, with 10 bases in the middle. The germline V gene has CDR1 MNHEY and CDR2 SVGAGI. The CDR3 DNA reads TGTGCCAGCAGTTACCAGGGGTGGCACGAGCAGTACTTC. Encoded protein: CASSYQGWHEQYF.

By proportion, this clone is medium-sized (0.01 to 0.1%). V usage is TRBV6-4 and J usage is TRBJ2-3, with 11 positions matching TRBD1. The CDR3 is made up of 15 amino acids. J lost 4 bases, V lost 2 bases, and 2 bases had no gene match. Per the germline V gene, CDR1 is MRHNA and CDR2 is SNTAGT. CDR3 loop: CASSDGGQGADTQYF. The CDR3 bases are TGTGCCAGCAGTGACGGGGGACAGGGGGCAGATACGCAGTATTTT.

The CDR3 spells CASQRQGEETQYF. DNA of the CDR3: TGTGCCAGCCAGAGACAGGGGGAAGAGACCCAGTACTTC. This chain uses TRBV6-5 with TRBJ2-5, with TRBD1 identical over 9 bases. V lost 8 bases, J lost 3 bases, and 4 bases stayed unmatched. The CDR3 covers 13 residues. Germline-derived CDR1 and CDR2 are MNHEY and SVGAGI.

This clone was observed once. J is TRBJ2-5 and V is TRBV9, with D possibly being TRBD1 or TRBD2 (5 bases each). This CDR3 has 14 amino acids. The V and J ends lost 0 bases and 5 bases respectively, with 11 bases between them. Germline V gene sequence: CDR1 SGDLS, CDR2 YYNGEE. CDR3 in DNA: TGTGCCAGCAGCGTAGATGGGGACGGGGAGACCCAGTACTTC. Translated, it gives CASSVDGDGETQYF.

V and J are TRBV27 and TRBJ2-7; 9 positions match TRBD1. The CDR3 length is 13 residues. The germline CDR1 and CDR2 sequences are MNHEY and SMNVEV (reference sequence). V lost 3 bases and J lost 4; bases outside the gene matches: 1. DNA for the CDR3: TGTGCCAGCAGTTTGGACAGGGGTTACGAGCAGTACTTC. Its protein is CASSLDRGYEQYF.

This chain connects TRBV30 to TRBJ1-1, with D unresolved. Trimming pared 2 bases from V and 3 bases from J, leaving 7 bases between. CDR1 is GTSNPN and CDR2 is SVGIG in the germline V gene (reference sequence). The CDR3 totals 12 residues. This CDR3 reads CAWSPLDTEAFF. The DNA for the CDR3 is TGTGCCTGGAGTCCTCTTGACACTGAAGCTTTCTTT.

This clone has only a few counts. The genes are TRBV29-1 and TRBJ1-1, with D possibly matching TRBD1 (5 bases). Trimming stripped 7 bases from V and 5 bases from J, with 14 bases between. The V gene's germline CDR1 is SQVTM and CDR2 ANQGSEA. The CDR3 runs to 12 residues. CDR3 nucleotides: TGCAGCGCATGGGGGGGGAGAACTGAAGCTTTCTTT. It yields the protein CSAWGGRTEAFF.

This chain links TRBV7-8 with TRBJ2-1, with a weak D call TRBD1 (6 bases). This CDR3 is built from 11 residues. Germline loops: CDR1 SGHVS, CDR2 FQNEAQ. V was shortened by 7 bases and J by 8 bases, with 9 bases between the two germline ends. The CDR3 DNA follows: TGTGCCAGCAAAAGGGGGTATGAGCAGTTCTTC. This sequence encodes CASKRGYEQFF.

The J gene is TRBJ2-5, the V gene TRBV11-2; 7 bases match TRBD1. The germline CDR1 and CDR2 sequences are SGHAT and FQNNGV. The trim removed 3 bases at V and 1 base at J, leaving 5 bases unmatched. The CDR3 extends over 15 amino acids. The CDR3: CASSFRDSAQETQYF. CDR3 coding DNA: TGTGCCAGCAGCTTCCGGGACAGTGCCCAAGAGACCCAGTACTTC.